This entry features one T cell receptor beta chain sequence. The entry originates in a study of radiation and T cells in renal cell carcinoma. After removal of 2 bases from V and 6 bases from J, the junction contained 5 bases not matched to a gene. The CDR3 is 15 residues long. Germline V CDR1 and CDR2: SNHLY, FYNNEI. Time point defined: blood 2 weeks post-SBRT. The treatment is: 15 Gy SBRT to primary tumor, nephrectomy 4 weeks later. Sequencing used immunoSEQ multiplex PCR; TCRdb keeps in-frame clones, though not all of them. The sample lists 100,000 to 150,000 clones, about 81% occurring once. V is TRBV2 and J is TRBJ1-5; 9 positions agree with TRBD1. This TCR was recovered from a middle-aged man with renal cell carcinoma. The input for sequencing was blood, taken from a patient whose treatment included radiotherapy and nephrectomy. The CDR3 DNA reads TGTGCCAGCAGTGAAATGGGACAGGGAGCTCAGCCCCAGCATTTT. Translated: CASSEMGQGAQPQHF.